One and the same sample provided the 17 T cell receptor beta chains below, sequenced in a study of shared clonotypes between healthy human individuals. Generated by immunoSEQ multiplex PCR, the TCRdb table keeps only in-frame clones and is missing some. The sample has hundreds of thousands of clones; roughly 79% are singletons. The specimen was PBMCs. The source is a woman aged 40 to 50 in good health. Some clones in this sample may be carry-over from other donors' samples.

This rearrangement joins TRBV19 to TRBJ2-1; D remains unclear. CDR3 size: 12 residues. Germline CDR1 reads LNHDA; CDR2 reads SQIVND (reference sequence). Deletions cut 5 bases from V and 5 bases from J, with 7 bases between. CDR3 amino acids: CASSWRHNEQFF. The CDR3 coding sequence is TGTGCCAGTAGTTGGCGGCACAATGAGCAGTTCTTC.

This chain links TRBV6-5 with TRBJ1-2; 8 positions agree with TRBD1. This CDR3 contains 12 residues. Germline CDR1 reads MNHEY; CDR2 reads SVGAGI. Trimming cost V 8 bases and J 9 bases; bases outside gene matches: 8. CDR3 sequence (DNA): TGTGCCAGCCAGGGGACAGGCCTTCGCTACACCTTC. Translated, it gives CASQGTGLRYTF.

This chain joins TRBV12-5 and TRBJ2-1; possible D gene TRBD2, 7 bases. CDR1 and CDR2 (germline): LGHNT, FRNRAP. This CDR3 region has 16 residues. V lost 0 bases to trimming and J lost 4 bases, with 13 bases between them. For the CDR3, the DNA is TGTGCTAGTGGTTTGGTAGGGGGGGAGTGGTACAATGAGCAGTTCTTC. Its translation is CASGLVGGEWYNEQFF. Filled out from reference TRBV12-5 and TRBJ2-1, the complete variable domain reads DARVTQTPRHKVTEMGQEVTMRCQPILGHNTVFWYRQTMMQGLELLAYFRNRAPLDDSGMPKDRFSAEMPDATLATLKIQPSEPRDSAVYFCASGLVGGEWYNEQFFGPGTRLTVL.

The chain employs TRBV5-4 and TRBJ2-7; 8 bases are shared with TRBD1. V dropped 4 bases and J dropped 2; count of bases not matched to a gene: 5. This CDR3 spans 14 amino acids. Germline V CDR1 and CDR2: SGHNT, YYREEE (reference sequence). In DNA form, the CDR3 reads TGTGCCAGCAGCCAACTGGGACAGGCCTACGAGCAGTACTTC. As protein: CASSQLGQAYEQYF.

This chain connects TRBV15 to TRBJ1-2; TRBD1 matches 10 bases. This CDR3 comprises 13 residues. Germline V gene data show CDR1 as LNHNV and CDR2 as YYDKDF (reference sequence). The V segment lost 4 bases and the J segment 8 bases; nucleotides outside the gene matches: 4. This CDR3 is CATSIDRGRGYTF. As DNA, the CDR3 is TGTGCCACCAGCATAGACAGGGGGCGAGGCTACACCTTC.

CDR3 nucleotides: TGTGCCAGCAGTTGGACAGGGGGCCAAGAGACCCAGTACTTC. It encodes CASSWTGGQETQYF. The chain links TRBV2 to TRBJ2-5, with 10 bases identical to TRBD1. Germline V gene lookup returns CDR1 SNHLY and CDR2 FYNNEI. V lost 5 bases to trimming and J lost 1 base; unmatched junction nucleotides: 1. The CDR3 extends over 14 amino acids.

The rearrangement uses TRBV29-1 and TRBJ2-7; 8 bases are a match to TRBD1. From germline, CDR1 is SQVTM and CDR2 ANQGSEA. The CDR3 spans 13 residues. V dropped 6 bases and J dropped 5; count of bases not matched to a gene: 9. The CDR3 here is CSVTGQGGHEQYF. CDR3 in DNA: TGCAGCGTGACTGGACAGGGAGGCCACGAGCAGTACTTC.

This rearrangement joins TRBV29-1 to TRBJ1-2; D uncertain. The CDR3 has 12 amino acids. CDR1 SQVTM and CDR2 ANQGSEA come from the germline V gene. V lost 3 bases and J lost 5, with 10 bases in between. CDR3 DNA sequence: TGCAGCGTTGAGAGGGTCGGGTATGGCTACACCTTC. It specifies CSVERVGYGYTF.

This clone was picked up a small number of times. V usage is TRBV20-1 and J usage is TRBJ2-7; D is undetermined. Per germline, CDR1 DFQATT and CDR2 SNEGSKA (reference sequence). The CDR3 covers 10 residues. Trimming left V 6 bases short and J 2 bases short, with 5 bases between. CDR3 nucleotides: TGCAGTGCGGAAGCCTACGAGCAGTACTTC. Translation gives CSAEAYEQYF.

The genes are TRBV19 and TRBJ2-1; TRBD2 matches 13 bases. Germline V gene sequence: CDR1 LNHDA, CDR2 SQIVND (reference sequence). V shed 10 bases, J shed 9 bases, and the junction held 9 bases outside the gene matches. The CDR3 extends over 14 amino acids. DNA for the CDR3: TGTGCCACCCAAGGACTAGCGGGAGTAGGTGAGCAGTTCTTC. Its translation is CATQGLAGVGEQFF. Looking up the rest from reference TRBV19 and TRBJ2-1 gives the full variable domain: DGGITQSPKYLFRKEGQNVTLSCEQNLNHDAMYWYRQDPGQGLRLIYYSQIVNDFQKGDIAEGYSVSREKKESFPLTVTSAQKNPTAFYLCATQGLAGVGEQFFGPGTRLTVL.

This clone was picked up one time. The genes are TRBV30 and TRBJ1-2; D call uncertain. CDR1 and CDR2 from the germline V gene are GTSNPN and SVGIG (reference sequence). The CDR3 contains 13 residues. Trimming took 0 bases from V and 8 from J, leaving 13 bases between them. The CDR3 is CAWSVPENGGYTF. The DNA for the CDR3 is TGTGCCTGGAGTGTACCGGAAAACGGCGGCTACACCTTC. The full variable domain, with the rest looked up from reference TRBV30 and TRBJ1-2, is SQTIHQWPATLVQPVGSPLSLECTVEGTSNPNLYWYRQAAGRGLQLLFYSVGIGQISSEVPQNLSASRPQDRQFILSSKKLLLSDSGFYLCAWSVPENGGYTFGSGTRLTVV.

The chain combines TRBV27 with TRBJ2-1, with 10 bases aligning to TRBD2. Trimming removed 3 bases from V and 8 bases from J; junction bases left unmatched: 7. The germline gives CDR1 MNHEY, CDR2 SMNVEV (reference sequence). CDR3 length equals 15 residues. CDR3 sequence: CASSFLAGVGYEQFF. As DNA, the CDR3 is TGTGCCAGCAGTTTCCTAGCGGGAGTGGGCTATGAGCAGTTCTTC.

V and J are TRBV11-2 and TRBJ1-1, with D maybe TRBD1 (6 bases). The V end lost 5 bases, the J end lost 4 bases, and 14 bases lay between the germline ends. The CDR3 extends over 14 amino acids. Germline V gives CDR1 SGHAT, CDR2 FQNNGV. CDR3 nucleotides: TGTGCCAGCAGCCTAACAGGGTGGAGCACTGAAGCTTTCTTT. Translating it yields CASSLTGWSTEAFF.

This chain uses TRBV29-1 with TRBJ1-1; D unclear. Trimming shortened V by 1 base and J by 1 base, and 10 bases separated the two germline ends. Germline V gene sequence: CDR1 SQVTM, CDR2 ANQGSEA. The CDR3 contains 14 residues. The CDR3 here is CSVEVGSGNTEAFF. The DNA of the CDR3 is TGCAGCGTTGAAGTCGGCAGCGGGAACACTGAAGCTTTCTTT.

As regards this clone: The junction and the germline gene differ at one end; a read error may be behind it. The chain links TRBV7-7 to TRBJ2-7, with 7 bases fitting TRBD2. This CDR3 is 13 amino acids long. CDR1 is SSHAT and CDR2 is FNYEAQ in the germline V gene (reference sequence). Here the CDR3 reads CASSLASGNEQYF. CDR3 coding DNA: TGTGCTAGCAGCTTGGCTAGCGGCAACGAGCAGTACTTC.

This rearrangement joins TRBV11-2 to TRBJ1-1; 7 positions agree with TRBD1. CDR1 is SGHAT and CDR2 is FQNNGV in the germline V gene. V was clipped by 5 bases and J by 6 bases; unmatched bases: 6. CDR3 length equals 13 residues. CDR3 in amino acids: CASSPDREAEAFF. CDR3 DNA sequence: TGTGCCAGCAGCCCCGACAGGGAGGCTGAAGCTTTCTTT.

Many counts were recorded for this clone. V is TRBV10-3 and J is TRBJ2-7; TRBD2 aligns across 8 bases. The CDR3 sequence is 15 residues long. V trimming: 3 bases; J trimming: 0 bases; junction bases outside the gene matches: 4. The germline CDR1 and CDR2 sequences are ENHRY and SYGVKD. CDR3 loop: CAISDTSGNSYEQYF. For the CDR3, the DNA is TGTGCCATCAGTGACACTAGCGGAAACTCCTACGAGCAGTACTTC.